This is a list of T cell receptor beta chains from one sample in a study of cytomegalovirus exposure and HLA in healthy donors. Data came from immunoSEQ multiplex PCR; TCRdb stores just in-frame clones and leaves some out. The data show over 150,000 clones, with 70% to 90% seen just once and 6% to 9% held by the top ten. Sequencing input: PBMCs. The source of these receptors is a woman aged 30 to 39 in good health and CMV-seropositive. The CDR3 runs from the conserved cysteine through the conserved F or W. The D gene is left open where the match is weak. For some rows the clone size is stated as once, few or many, or as a class when expanded; others skip it.

d_gene | j_gene | v_gene | abundance | CDR3nt | CDR3aa
TRBD1 | TRBJ2-1 | TRBV5-4 | NA | TGTGCCAGCAGCTCCGGGACAGGGCGGTTCTTC | CASSSGTGRFF
TRBD2 | TRBJ2-4 | TRBV6-6 | few | TGTGCCAGCACGTCGGGGGGGTCCAAAAACATTCAGTACTTC | CASTSGGSKNIQYF
TRBD1 | TRBJ1-1 | TRBV30 | NA | TGTGCCTGGACGGGTCGGACAGGGAACACTGAAGCTTTCTTT | CAWTGRTGNTEAFF
NA | TRBJ2-7 | TRBV6-5 | NA | TGTGCCAGCAGTAGGGGGGGCATGGCCTACGAGCAGTACTTC | CASSRGGMAYEQYF
TRBD2 | TRBJ2-1 | TRBV7-6 | NA | TGTGCCAGCAGCAGAACTTCTAGCGGGGGGCAGGGGGAGCAGTTCTTC | CASSRTSSGGQGEQFF
NA | TRBJ2-4 | TRBV18 | few | TGTGCCAGCTCACCACGTCGCGGGGCCCCCAAAAACATTCAGTACTTC | CASSPRRGAPKNIQYF
NA | TRBJ2-7 | TRBV6-1 | NA | TGTGCCAGCAGTGAAGCGGTACAGACCTACGAGCAGTACTTC | CASSEAVQTYEQYF
NA | TRBJ1-5 | TRBV15 | once | TGTGCCACCAGCAGACAGGGGCAAGGAATACAGCCCCAGCATTTT | CATSRQGQGIQPQHF
TRBD2 | TRBJ2-1 | TRBV7-2 | NA | TGTGCCAGCAGCTCACACCCGGGGGGGCTAGACAATGAGCAGTTCTTC | CASSSHPGGLDNEQFF
NA | TRBJ2-7 | TRBV6-5 | NA | TGTGCTCAGCCGGGGTTTAGCTCCTACGAGCAGTACTTC | CAQPGFSSYEQYF
NA | TRBJ1-1 | TRBV4-1 | NA | TGCGCCAGCAGCCGCGACAGTACCTTGAACACTGAAGCTTTCTTT | CASSRDSTLNTEAFF
NA | TRBJ1-3 | TRBV5-5 | NA | TGTGCCAGCAGCTTGGGCAGTTCCTTCTCTGGAAACACCATATATTTT | CASSLGSSFSGNTIYF
TRBD2 | TRBJ2-3 | TRBV6-5 | NA | TGTGCCAGCAGTTACTCCATAACGGGGGGGCTAGATACGCAGTATTTT | CASSYSITGGLDTQYF
NA | TRBJ1-1 | TRBV4-3 | NA | TGCGCCAGCAGCCAATATGACTGGGAGATGAACACTGAAGCTTTCTTT | CASSQYDWEMNTEAFF